These 25 T cell receptor beta chains share one sample of origin, sequenced in a study of blood T cell repertoires in COVID-19. Some clones are missing from TCRdb's copy, which holds only in-frame ones; the method was immunoSEQ multiplex PCR. Of approximately 200,000 clones listed, 65% to 90% are singletons. Material for sequencing was peripheral blood. Receptor source: a human donor in a cohort sampled during active COVID-19.

V and J are TRBV27 and TRBJ2-1; 7 nucleotides line up with TRBD2. V gave up 2 bases and J gave up 7 bases; unmatched junction bases: 8. Per germline, CDR1 MNHEY and CDR2 SMNVEV (reference sequence). This CDR3 comprises 15 residues. As DNA, the CDR3 is TGTGCCAGCAGTTTAGGGGGGAGGGCCTTTAATGAGCAGTTCTTC. The encoded protein is CASSLGGRAFNEQFF.

The chain joins TRBV6-2 or TRBV6-3 to TRBJ2-3; D remains ambiguous. The CDR3 sequence is 16 residues long. Germline CDR1 reads MNHEY; CDR2 reads SVGEGT. V was pared by 6 bases and J by 3 bases, with 19 bases between. The CDR3 DNA sequence: TGTGCCAGCAGCCCCGCGGCTCGGGTGTTAACAGATACGCAGTATTTT. As protein: CASSPAARVLTDTQYF.

This clone was recorded a few times. CDR3 sequence (DNA): TGTGCCAGCAGTTTAGGCGGGAACTCCTACGAGCAGTACTTC. Translating gives CASSLGGNSYEQYF. J is TRBJ2-7 and V is TRBV28; weak D call: TRBD2 (6 bases). The CDR3 loop spans 14 amino acids. Trimming took 2 bases from V and 0 from J, leaving 8 bases between them. CDR1 is MDHEN and CDR2 is SYDVKM in the germline V gene.

The rearrangement links TRBV5-5 to TRBJ2-1; D call uncertain. CDR1 SGHKS and CDR2 YYEKEE come from the germline V gene (reference sequence). The V end was cut by 5 bases, the J end by 3 bases, with 21 bases between. CDR3 length: 17 residues. CDR3 region: CASSSEERARIYNEQFF. The CDR3, as DNA: TGTGCCAGCAGTTCTGAAGAGCGCGCCAGAATCTACAATGAGCAGTTCTTC.

The chain recombines TRBV14 with TRBJ1-4; the D is unclear. The V gene lost 3 bases and the J gene lost 4 bases, with 12 bases spanning the gap. There are 15 residues in the CDR3. CDR1 and CDR2 (germline): SGHDN, FVKESK. The CDR3 DNA sequence: TGTGCCAGCAGCCACCTTCGAGGGAATAATGAAAAACTGTTTTTT. Its protein is CASSHLRGNNEKLFF.

The chain uses TRBV5-6 and TRBJ1-2, with D unclear. Germline CDR1 is SGHDT and CDR2 is YYEEEE. The germline V and J ends were trimmed by 0 bases and 4 bases, with 13 bases remaining between them. The CDR3 length is 15 residues. CDR3 bases: TGTGCCAGCAGCTTGGGGCCGGGATTCGGCTATGGCTACACCTTC. Protein sequence: CASSLGPGFGYGYTF. The whole variable domain, filled in from reference TRBV5-6 and TRBJ1-2, reads DAGVTQSPTHLIKTRGQQVTLRCSPKSGHDTVSWYQQALGQGPQFIFQYYEEEERQRGNFPDRFSGHQFPNYSSELNVNALLLGDSALYLCASSLGPGFGYGYTFGSGTRLTVV.

This clone was seen more than once but under ten times. The genes are TRBV30 and TRBJ2-1; 10 positions match TRBD1. Germline V gene data show CDR1 as GTSNPN and CDR2 as SVGIG (reference sequence). V lost 8 bases, J lost 7 bases, and 5 bases stayed unmatched. The CDR3 runs to 12 residues. The CDR3 reads CALTDRGNEQFF. The CDR3 nucleotides read TGTGCCCTAACGGACAGGGGGAATGAGCAGTTCTTC.

The chain couples TRBV4-3 to TRBJ2-3, with 10 bases lining up with TRBD2. The ends lost 1 base at V and 5 bases at J; junction bases unmatched: 0. The CDR3 sequence is 14 residues long. The V gene's germline CDR1 is LGHNA and CDR2 YSLEER. CDR3 sequence: CASSQGLAGDTQYF. The DNA for the CDR3 is TGCGCCAGCAGCCAAGGACTAGCGGGAGATACGCAGTATTTT.

The V gene is TRBV30, the J gene TRBJ1-4; 9 bases agree with TRBD1. Germline CDR1 is GTSNPN and CDR2 is SVGIG (reference sequence). The length of the CDR3 is 15 residues. Losses at the gene ends were 5 bases for V and 8 bases for J; bases not matched to a gene: 12. The CDR3 sequence: CAWGTTRDRAEKLFF. For the CDR3, the DNA is TGTGCCTGGGGAACAACCCGGGACAGGGCGGAAAAACTGTTTTTT.

V is TRBV5-1 and J is TRBJ2-7; 11 bases align to TRBD2. Trimming cost V 4 bases and J 5 bases; bases outside gene matches: 17. The germline V gene has CDR1 SGHRS and CDR2 YFSETQ. The CDR3 contains 18 residues. CDR3: CASSLGLAGGPGRHEQYF. CDR3 coding DNA: TGCGCCAGCAGCCTGGGCCTAGCGGGAGGTCCCGGGCGTCACGAGCAGTACTTC.

The chain recombines TRBV28 with TRBJ1-5, with D possibly matching TRBD1 (6 bases). This CDR3 is 15 amino acids long. V lost 3 bases to trimming and J lost 5 bases, with 14 bases between them. Germline V lookup: CDR1 MDHEN, CDR2 SYDVKM. The CDR3 is CASSFSGGNYQPQHF. In DNA, the CDR3 is TGTGCCAGCAGTTTTTCGGGGGGCAACTATCAGCCCCAGCATTTT.

The chain recombines TRBV5-5 with TRBJ1-2, with 8 bases lining up with TRBD1. Germline V gene data show CDR1 as SGHKS and CDR2 as YYEKEE (reference sequence). V gave up 2 bases and J gave up 4 bases; unmatched junction bases: 4. The CDR3 totals 14 residues. The CDR3 is CASSFDRGVYGYTF. The CDR3 DNA follows: TGTGCCAGCAGCTTCGACAGGGGAGTCTATGGCTACACCTTC.

The CDR3 is CASSFGAGRSYEQYF. The CDR3 DNA follows: TGTGCCAGCAGTTTCGGGGCGGGACGCTCCTACGAGCAGTACTTC. The chain links TRBV27 to TRBJ2-7; D perhaps matches TRBD2 (6 bases). There are 15 residues in the CDR3. V lost 3 bases, J lost 0 bases, and 12 bases lay in between. CDR1 is MNHEY and CDR2 is SMNVEV in the germline V gene (reference sequence).

This sequence joins TRBV7-2 and TRBJ1-1, with 7 bases aligning to TRBD1. This CDR3 is 13 amino acids long. Germline assignment: CDR1 SGHTA and CDR2 FQGNSA. V lost 5 bases to trimming and J lost 3 bases; unmatched junction nucleotides: 3. CDR3 residues: CASSRDRDTEAFF. For the CDR3, the DNA is TGTGCCAGCAGCCGCGACAGGGACACTGAAGCTTTCTTT. The whole variable domain, filled in from reference TRBV7-2 and TRBJ1-1, reads GAGVSQSPSNKVTEKGKDVELRCDPISGHTALYWYRQSLGQGLEFLIYFQGNSAPDKSGLPSDRFSAERTGGSVSTLTIQRTQQEDSAVYLCASSRDRDTEAFFGQGTRLTVV.

The V call is TRBV19, the J call TRBJ2-3; 8 bases fit TRBD1. Germline V gives CDR1 LNHDA, CDR2 SQIVND (reference sequence). The CDR3 is 15 amino acids. The J segment lost 2 bases and the V segment lost 5 bases, leaving 6 bases of the junction unmatched. CDR3 residues: CASSSRTGYTDTQYF. Written as DNA, the CDR3 is TGTGCCAGTAGTTCCAGGACAGGGTACACAGATACGCAGTATTTT.

Comment on this clone: This CDR3 is also generated by other DNA sequences in the sample. The chain has TRBV7-2 and TRBJ1-2; D remains unclear. Germline assignment: CDR1 SGHTA and CDR2 FQGNSA. V was shortened by 2 bases and J by 0 bases, with 7 bases between the two germline ends. The CDR3 runs to 14 residues. The CDR3 nucleotides are TGTGCCAGCAGCTTAACCCGCGCTAACTATGGCTACACCTTC. This sequence encodes CASSLTRANYGYTF.

This chain joins TRBV30 and TRBJ1-4; D is uncertain. The CDR3 runs to 15 residues. Germline V gene lookup returns CDR1 GTSNPN and CDR2 SVGIG (reference sequence). Trimming left V 1 base short and J 10 bases short, with 19 bases between. This CDR3 is CAWSETDSLRGKLFF. The DNA for the CDR3 is TGTGCCTGGAGTGAGACGGATTCCCTCCGAGGAAAACTGTTTTTT.

This chain uses TRBV28 with TRBJ1-2, with D maybe TRBD1 (5 bases). V lost 5 bases and J lost 3, with 16 bases in between. CDR1 is MDHEN and CDR2 is SYDVKM in the germline V gene. This CDR3 spans 15 amino acids. The CDR3 is CASSQDSLGDYGYTF. The CDR3 nucleotides are TGTGCCAGCAGTCAAGACAGCCTGGGTGACTATGGCTACACCTTC.

The genes are TRBV5-1 and TRBJ2-1; 7 positions match TRBD1. The CDR3 runs 16 residues. After removal of 2 bases from V and 3 bases from J, the junction contained 8 bases not matched to a gene. Germline loops: CDR1 SGHRS, CDR2 YFSETQ. In DNA form, the CDR3 reads TGCGCCAGCAGCTTAGGGGACAGACCCCACTACAATGAGCAGTTCTTC. Translation gives CASSLGDRPHYNEQFF.

The rearrangement joins TRBV28 to TRBJ1-5; 7 nucleotides align to TRBD1. CDR3 length: 17 residues. Looked up from germline, CDR1 is MDHEN and CDR2 is SYDVKM. V lost 5 bases to trimming and J lost 7 bases; unmatched junction nucleotides: 17. The CDR3 DNA reads TGTGCCAGCAGTCCACGGGCAGGGGGTCTGCTTGGGCAGCCCCAGCATTTT. Its protein is CASSPRAGGLLGQPQHF.

The chain is built from TRBV6-1 and TRBJ2-7; maybe TRBD2 (5 bases). Germline V gene sequence: CDR1 MNHNS, CDR2 SASEGT. Trimming took off 3 bases at V and 1 base at J, with 7 bases between the two ends. This CDR3 has 13 amino acids. CDR3 amino acids: CASSDGISYEQYF. In DNA, the CDR3 is TGTGCCAGCAGTGACGGGATTTCCTACGAGCAGTACTTC.

In its sample, this clone was seen a few times. The same CDR3 arises from other DNA sequences in this sample as well. The gene calls are TRBV11-2 and TRBJ2-7; D is ambiguous. The CDR3 extends over 14 amino acids. V was clipped by 0 bases and J by 0 bases, with 6 bases between them. The V gene's germline CDR1 is SGHAT and CDR2 FQNNGV. DNA of the CDR3: TGTGCCAGCAGCTTAGATAGGAGCTCCTACGAGCAGTACTTC. This encodes CASSLDRSSYEQYF. Complete variable domain (other parts from reference TRBV11-2 and TRBJ2-7): EAGVAQSPRYKIIEKRQSVAFWCNPISGHATLYWYQQILGQGPKLLIQFQNNGVVDDSQLPKDRFSAERLKGVDSTLKIQPAKLEDSAVYLCASSLDRSSYEQYFGPGTRLTVT.

This clone was seen only a few times. This chain joins TRBV19 and TRBJ1-4; D is undetermined. The CDR3 contains 14 residues. Trimming took 1 base from V and 5 from J, leaving 8 bases between them. In germline, CDR1 is LNHDA, CDR2 SQIVND (reference sequence). CDR3 sequence: CASSIGYTNEKLFF. For the CDR3, the DNA is TGTGCCAGTAGTATAGGCTATACCAATGAAAAACTGTTTTTT.

V usage is TRBV5-1 and J usage is TRBJ2-2; the D gene is possibly TRBD1 (5 bases). Trimming left V 3 bases short and J 5 bases short, with 8 bases between. Germline CDR1 SGHRS, CDR2 YFSETQ. This CDR3 has 13 residues. This CDR3 is CASSSQETGELFF. In DNA, the CDR3 is TGCGCCAGCAGCTCACAGGAGACCGGGGAGCTGTTTTTT.

Only one count was recorded for this clone. The chain has TRBV7-3 and TRBJ2-1; the D gene is possibly TRBD1 (7 bases). Trimming took 3 bases from V and 1 from J, leaving 13 bases between them. Germline V CDR1 and CDR2: SGHTA, FQGTGA. The CDR3 runs 16 residues. CDR3 protein: CASSFFPGGSYNEQFF. The CDR3 nucleotides read TGTGCCAGCAGCTTCTTCCCAGGGGGGTCCTACAATGAGCAGTTCTTC.